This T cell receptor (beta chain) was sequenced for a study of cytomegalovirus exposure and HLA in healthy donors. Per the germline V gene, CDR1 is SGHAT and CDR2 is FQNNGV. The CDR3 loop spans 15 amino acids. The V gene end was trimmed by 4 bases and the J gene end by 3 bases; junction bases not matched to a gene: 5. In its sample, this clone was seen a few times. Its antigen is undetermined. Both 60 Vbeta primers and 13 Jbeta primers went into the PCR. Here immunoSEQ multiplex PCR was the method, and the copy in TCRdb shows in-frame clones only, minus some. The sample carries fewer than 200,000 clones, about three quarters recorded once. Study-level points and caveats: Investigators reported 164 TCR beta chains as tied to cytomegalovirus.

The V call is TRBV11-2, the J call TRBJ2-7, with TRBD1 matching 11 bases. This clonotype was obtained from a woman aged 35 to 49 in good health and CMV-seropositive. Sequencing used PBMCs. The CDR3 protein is CASSWDRGTHYEQYF. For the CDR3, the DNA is TGTGCCAGCAGCTGGGACAGGGGGACCCACTACGAGCAGTACTTC.